Shown below are 24 T cell receptor beta chains from a single sample sequenced in a study of T-cell reconstitution after alpha-beta-depleted transplantation in children. It was with unique molecular identifiers that the TCRbeta library was prepared. TCRdb re-called the PCR reads with MiXCR, one entry per CDR3 protein. The sample carries 400,000 to 550,000 distinct CDR3 sequences, approximately 10% recorded once. The specimen was PBMCs, collected before TCRalphabeta/CD19-depleted stem cell transplant. The receptor set was obtained from a child under 10 years old with inherited bone marrow failure, due to receive a stem cell transplant.

This clonotype was seen many times. In DNA, the CDR3 is TGTGCCAGCAGTCCTCTCTACGGTGGTGAGCAGTTCTTC. Residues: CASSPLYGGEQFF. V gene TRBV12-3 or TRBV12-4 combines with J gene TRBJ2-1, with D unclear. This CDR3 region has 13 residues. V was pared by 5 bases and J by 9 bases, with 14 bases between.

This chain links TRBV5-7 with TRBJ2-2; 10 nucleotides agree with TRBD1. TRBV5-7 is sorted into the ORF group, with uncertain function. The V and J ends lost 6 bases and 6 bases, in that order; junction bases with no gene match: 11. This CDR3 has 16 amino acids. CDR3 protein: CASKTTGTGASGELFF. Here the CDR3 DNA reads TGTGCCAGCAAGACGACGGGGACAGGGGCCTCCGGGGAGCTGTTTTTT.

This clonotype occurred many times. The rearrangement links TRBV6-5 to TRBJ2-2; TRBD1 is a possible D gene (5 bases). Trimming stripped 4 bases from V and 0 bases from J, with 9 bases between. Germline CDR1 reads MNHEY; CDR2 reads SVGAGI. The CDR3 runs 15 residues. In DNA, the CDR3 is TGTGCCAGCAGTTTGACAGTTACGAACACCGGGGAGCTGTTTTTT. This sequence encodes CASSLTVTNTGELFF.

This clonotype was observed at least ten times. CDR3 in DNA: TGCAGTGCTGGTTCGGGGGTAGCGGGAACAGATACGCAGTATTTT. Amino acid sequence: CSAGSGVAGTDTQYF. The chain is built from TRBV20-1 and TRBJ2-3; the match to TRBD2 covers 8 bases. CDR1 DFQATT and CDR2 SNEGSKA come from the germline V gene (reference sequence). The CDR3 covers 15 residues. The ends lost 5 bases at V and 3 bases at J; junction bases unmatched: 10.

This clonotype has ten or more counts. The chain has TRBV5-1 and TRBJ2-7; 7 bases agree with TRBD2. CDR1 and CDR2 (germline): SGHRS, YFSETQ. This CDR3 contains 18 residues. V shed 0 bases, J shed 0 bases, and the junction held 12 bases outside the gene matches. CDR3 amino acids: CASSLDTPSGGSSYEQYF. The CDR3 DNA sequence: TGCGCCAGCAGCTTGGACACTCCGAGCGGCGGGAGCTCCTACGAGCAGTACTTC.

The chain carries TRBV12-3 or TRBV12-4 and TRBJ1-5; D not certain. The CDR3 loop spans 16 amino acids. V was cut by 3 bases and J by 5 bases, with 17 bases left in between. The CDR3 here is CASSFGLPGGHQPQHF. The CDR3 region has the DNA TGTGCCAGCAGTTTCGGGCTACCCGGCGGACATCAGCCCCAGCATTTT.

This clonotype occurred many times. The rearrangement uses TRBV24-1 and TRBJ2-3; tentatively, D is TRBD2 (6 bases). The CDR3 contains 15 residues. V lost 9 bases, J lost 2 bases, and 17 bases lay in between. Germline CDR1 and CDR2: KGHDR and SFDVKD. CDR3 sequence: CATPMKGGSTDTQYF. CDR3 coding DNA: TGTGCCACCCCGATGAAAGGAGGGTCCACAGATACGCAGTATTTT.

This clonotype was counted ten times or more. This rearrangement joins TRBV12-3 or TRBV12-4 to TRBJ1-5; TRBD1 matches 8 bases. This CDR3 spans 13 amino acids. V shed 5 bases and J 13 bases; nucleotides not matched to a gene: 10. The CDR3 region has the DNA TGTGCCAGCAGTGCCGGACAGGGTCTCTTTCAGCATTTT. This translates into CASSAGQGLFQHF.

In this sample, this clonotype turned up many times. The chain joins TRBV11-2 to TRBJ2-3; 12 nucleotides align to TRBD2. This CDR3 has 18 residues. Trimming removed 4 bases from V and 3 bases from J; junction bases left unmatched: 11. The V gene's germline CDR1 is SGHAT and CDR2 FQNNGV. The CDR3 here is CASSSLPLGLAGTDTQYF. The DNA for the CDR3 is TGTGCCAGCAGCTCCCTTCCGTTAGGACTAGCGGGGACAGATACGCAGTATTTT.

The rearrangement links TRBV4-3 to TRBJ2-5, with a weak D call TRBD2 (6 bases). V was pared by 1 base and J by 2 bases, with 17 bases between. The CDR3 consists of 17 residues. Looked up from germline, CDR1 is LGHNA and CDR2 is YSLEER. The CDR3 bases are TGCGCCAGCAGCCAAGTAGGTTTCGGGAGAGAGCAAGAGACCCAGTACTTC. Its translation is CASSQVGFGREQETQYF.

This clonotype showed up just a few times. The chain links TRBV15 to TRBJ2-1, with TRBD2 identical over 14 bases. The CDR3 spans 19 residues. The trim removed 0 bases at V and 2 bases at J, leaving 6 bases unmatched. Germline V CDR1 and CDR2: LNHNV, YYDKDF (reference sequence). As DNA, the CDR3 is TGTGCCACCAGCAGAGATTTCGGACTAGCGGGGGGCCCCTACAATGAGCAGTTCTTC. As protein: CATSRDFGLAGGPYNEQFF.

At least ten counts were recorded for this clonotype. This chain links TRBV2 with TRBJ1-3; D is possibly TRBD1 (6 bases). CDR3 size: 13 residues. Trimming cost V 7 bases and J 8 bases, with 15 bases left between them. Germline CDR1 reads SNHLY; CDR2 reads FYNNEI. The CDR3 spells CASIGGTSDTIYF. The DNA of the CDR3 is TGTGCCAGCATTGGGGGGACATCGGACACCATATATTTT.

V and J are TRBV4-3 and TRBJ1-6; possibly TRBD1 for D (5 bases). With 0 bases removed from V and 6 bases from J, the gap between germline ends came to 12 bases. CDR3 size: 16 residues. Germline CDR1 is LGHNA and CDR2 is YSLEER. CDR3 loop: CASSQERGRLNSPLHF. The CDR3 DNA reads TGCGCCAGCAGCCAAGAGCGGGGGAGGCTTAATTCACCCCTCCACTTT.

This clonotype was observed many times. This rearrangement joins TRBV28 to TRBJ2-7, with D perhaps TRBD1 or TRBD2 (5 bases each). The CDR3 runs to 15 residues. The germline V and J ends were trimmed by 1 base and 0 bases, with 10 bases remaining between them. Germline loops: CDR1 MDHEN, CDR2 SYDVKM. The CDR3 DNA reads as TGTGCCAGCAGTTTATATGGGGACGGCTCCTACGAGCAGTACTTC. Protein product: CASSLYGDGSYEQYF. The entire variable domain, with the rest obtained from reference TRBV28 and TRBJ2-7, is as follows: DVKVTQSSRYLVKRTGEKVFLECVQDMDHENMFWYRQDPGLGLRLIYFSYDVKMKEKGDIPEGYSVSREKKERFSLILESASTNQTSMYLCASSLYGDGSYEQYFGPGTRLTVT.

The table lists this clonotype with many counts. The V gene is TRBV6-6, the J gene TRBJ2-5; maybe TRBD1 (6 bases). This CDR3 spans 13 amino acids. The V end was cut by 8 bases, the J end by 2 bases, with 12 bases between. In germline, CDR1 is MNHNY, CDR2 SVGAGI (reference sequence). The CDR3 reads CASGLGQQETQYF. DNA for the CDR3: TGTGCCAGCGGCTTAGGACAGCAAGAGACCCAGTACTTC.

A few counts support this clonotype. V is TRBV15 and J is TRBJ1-2; 8 nucleotides line up with TRBD1. The ends lost 0 bases at V and 4 bases at J; junction bases unmatched: 1. The CDR3 has 14 residues. Germline values: CDR1 LNHNV, CDR2 YYDKDF (reference sequence). CDR3 protein: CATSRDGQGYGYTF. The DNA for the CDR3 is TGTGCCACCAGCAGAGATGGACAGGGCTATGGCTACACCTTC.

This clonotype was detected ten times or more. This sequence joins TRBV12-3 or TRBV12-4 and TRBJ1-1; D might be TRBD1 (6 bases). This CDR3 has 12 residues. V gave up 7 bases and J gave up 4 bases, with 10 bases separating them. The CDR3 protein is CASKDRATEAFF. Written as DNA, the CDR3 is TGTGCCAGCAAGGACAGAGCCACTGAAGCTTTCTTT.

This clonotype has a count of ten or more. The rearrangement uses TRBV20-1 and TRBJ2-2; D might be TRBD2 (5 bases). The V and J ends lost 5 bases and 6 bases respectively, with 7 bases between them. Per the germline V gene, CDR1 is DFQATT and CDR2 is SNEGSKA (reference sequence). This CDR3 has 11 residues. CDR3 DNA sequence: TGCAGTGCTCAGCGGTCCGGGGAGCTGTTTTTT. Amino acid sequence: CSAQRSGELFF.

This clonotype was detected ten times or more. CDR3 loop: CASNSGLTEAFF. As DNA, the CDR3 is TGTGCCAGTAACTCGGGGCTTACTGAAGCTTTCTTT. The chain recombines TRBV19 with TRBJ1-1; possible D gene TRBD1, 5 bases. This CDR3 has 12 residues. In germline, CDR1 is LNHDA, CDR2 SQIVND (reference sequence). Trimming took off 7 bases at V and 5 bases at J, with 11 bases between the two ends. Combining the CDR3 with reference TRBV19 and TRBJ1-1 gives the whole variable domain DGGITQSPKYLFRKEGQNVTLSCEQNLNHDAMYWYRQDPGQGLRLIYYSQIVNDFQKGDIAEGYSVSREKKESFPLTVTSAQKNPTAFYLCASNSGLTEAFFGQGTRLTVV.

In its sample, this clonotype was seen many times. This chain connects TRBV5-1 to TRBJ2-1; no reliable D call. Germline assignment: CDR1 SGHRS and CDR2 YFSETQ. V lost 0 bases, J lost 9 bases, and 7 bases lay in between. This CDR3 region has 12 residues. CDR3 sequence (DNA): TGCGCCAGCAGCTTGGGTCTAGTTGAGCAGTTCTTC. Amino acid sequence: CASSLGLVEQFF.

This clonotype occurred many times. The V call is TRBV20-1, the J call TRBJ1-2; TRBD1 aligns across 9 bases. Trimming at V came to 7 bases and at J to 4 bases, leaving 10 bases not matched to a gene. This CDR3 region has 14 residues. Germline V lookup: CDR1 DFQATT, CDR2 SNEGSKA (reference sequence). The CDR3 region has the DNA TGCAGTGTCCCAACACCGGGACAGGGCTATGGCTACACCTTC. The encoded protein is CSVPTPGQGYGYTF.

This clonotype was counted ten times or more. The chain has TRBV20-1 and TRBJ2-1; 10 bases align to TRBD2. CDR1 DFQATT and CDR2 SNEGSKA come from the germline V gene (reference sequence). The CDR3 sequence is 15 residues long. Losses at the gene ends were 5 bases for V and 7 bases for J; bases not matched to a gene: 11. Here the CDR3 reads CSAPSTSGIWNEQFF. The CDR3, as DNA: TGCAGTGCTCCCTCCACTAGCGGGATCTGGAATGAGCAGTTCTTC.

Many counts were recorded for this clonotype. The V and J genes are TRBV3-1 and TRBJ1-2; D is uncertain. This CDR3 is 15 amino acids long. V gave up 2 bases and J gave up 8 bases, with 18 bases separating them. CDR1 and CDR2 (germline): LGHDT, YNNKEL (reference sequence). The CDR3 DNA sequence: TGTGCCAGCAGCCAAACCGGGAGAATGAACACGGGCTACACCTTC. Translated: CASSQTGRMNTGYTF.

This clonotype has ten or more counts. This rearrangement joins TRBV29-1 to TRBJ2-5; 7 nucleotides align to TRBD2. V dropped 1 base and J dropped 4; count of bases not matched to a gene: 6. The CDR3 totals 14 residues. The V gene's germline CDR1 is SQVTM and CDR2 ANQGSEA. The CDR3 sequence: CSVEAGGRGETQYF. The CDR3 coding sequence is TGCAGCGTTGAAGCAGGCGGGAGAGGAGAGACCCAGTACTTC.